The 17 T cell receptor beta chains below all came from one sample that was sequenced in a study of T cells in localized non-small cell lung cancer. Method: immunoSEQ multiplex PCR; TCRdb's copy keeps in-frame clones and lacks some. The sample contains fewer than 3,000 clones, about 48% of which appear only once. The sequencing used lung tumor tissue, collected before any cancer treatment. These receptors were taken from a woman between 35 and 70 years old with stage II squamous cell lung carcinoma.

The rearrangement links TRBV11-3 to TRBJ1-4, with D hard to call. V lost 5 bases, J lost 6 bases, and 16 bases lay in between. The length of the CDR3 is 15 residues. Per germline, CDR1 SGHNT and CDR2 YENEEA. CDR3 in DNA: TGTGCCAGCAGCGCACCGGGGATAATGGATGAAAAACTGTTTTTT. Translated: CASSAPGIMDEKLFF.

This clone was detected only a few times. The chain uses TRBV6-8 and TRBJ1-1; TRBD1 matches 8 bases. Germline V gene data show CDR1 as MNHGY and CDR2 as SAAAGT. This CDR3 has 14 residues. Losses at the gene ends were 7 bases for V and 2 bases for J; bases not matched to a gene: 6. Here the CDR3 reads CASIGGQANTEAFF. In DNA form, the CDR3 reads TGTGCCAGCATCGGGGGACAGGCCAACACTGAAGCTTTCTTT.

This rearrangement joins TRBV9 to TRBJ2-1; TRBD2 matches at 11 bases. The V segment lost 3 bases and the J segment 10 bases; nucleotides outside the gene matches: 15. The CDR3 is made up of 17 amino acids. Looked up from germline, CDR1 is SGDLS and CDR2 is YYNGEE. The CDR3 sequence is CASSAGAGLAAVREQFF. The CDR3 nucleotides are TGTGCCAGCAGCGCCGGAGCGGGACTAGCGGCCGTTCGGGAGCAGTTCTTC.

CDR3 coding DNA: TGTGCCAGTAGTATTGGGGCAGGGGATGGAGAGACCCAGTACTTC. It codes for CASSIGAGDGETQYF. J is TRBJ2-5 and V is TRBV19; D is perhaps TRBD1 (6 bases). This CDR3 has 15 residues. Looked up from germline, CDR1 is LNHDA and CDR2 is SQIVND (reference sequence). V lost 3 bases and J 4 bases, leaving 15 bases between the germline ends.

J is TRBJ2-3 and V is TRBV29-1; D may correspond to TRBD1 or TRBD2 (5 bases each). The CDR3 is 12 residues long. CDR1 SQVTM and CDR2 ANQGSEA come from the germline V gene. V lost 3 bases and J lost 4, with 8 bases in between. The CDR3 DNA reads TGCAGCGTTGAGAGAGGGGCAGATACGCAGTATTTT. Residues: CSVERGADTQYF.

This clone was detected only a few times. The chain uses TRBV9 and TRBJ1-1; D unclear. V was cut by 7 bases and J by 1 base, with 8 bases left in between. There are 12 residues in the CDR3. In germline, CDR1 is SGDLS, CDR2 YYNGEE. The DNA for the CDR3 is TGTGCCAGCGCGCCGGGGAACACTGAAGCTTTCTTT. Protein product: CASAPGNTEAFF.

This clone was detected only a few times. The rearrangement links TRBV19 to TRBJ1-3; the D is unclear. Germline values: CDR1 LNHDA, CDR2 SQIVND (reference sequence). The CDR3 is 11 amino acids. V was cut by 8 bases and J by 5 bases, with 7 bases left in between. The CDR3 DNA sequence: TGTGCCAGTGTCAAGAGAAACACCATATATTTT. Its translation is CASVKRNTIYF.

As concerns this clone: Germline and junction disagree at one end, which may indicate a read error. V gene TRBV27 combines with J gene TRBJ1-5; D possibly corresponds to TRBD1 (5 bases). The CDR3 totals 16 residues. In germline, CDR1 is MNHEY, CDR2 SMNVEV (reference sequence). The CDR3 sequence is CATSANPRDSNQPQHF. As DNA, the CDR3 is TGTGCCACCAGTGCCAACCCCAGGGATAGCAATCAGCCCCAGCATTTT.

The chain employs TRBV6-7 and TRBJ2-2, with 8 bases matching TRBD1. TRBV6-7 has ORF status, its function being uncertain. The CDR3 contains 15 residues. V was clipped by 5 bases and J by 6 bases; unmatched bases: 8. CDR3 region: CASSARTGWSGELFF. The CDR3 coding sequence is TGTGCCAGCAGTGCCCGGACAGGGTGGTCCGGGGAGCTGTTTTTT.

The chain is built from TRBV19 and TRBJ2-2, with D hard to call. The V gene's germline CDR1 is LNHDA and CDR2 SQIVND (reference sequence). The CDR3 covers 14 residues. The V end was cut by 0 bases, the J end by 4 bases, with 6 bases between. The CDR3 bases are TGTGCCAGTAGTATAGACAGGTTCACCGGGGAGCTGTTTTTT. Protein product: CASSIDRFTGELFF.

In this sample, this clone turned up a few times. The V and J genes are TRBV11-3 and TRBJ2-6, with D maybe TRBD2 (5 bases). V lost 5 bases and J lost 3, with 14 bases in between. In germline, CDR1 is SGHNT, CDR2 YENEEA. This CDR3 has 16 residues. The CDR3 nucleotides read TGTGCCAGCAGCCGACAAGTGGGAGATGGGGCCAACGTCCTGACTTTC. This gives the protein CASSRQVGDGANVLTF.

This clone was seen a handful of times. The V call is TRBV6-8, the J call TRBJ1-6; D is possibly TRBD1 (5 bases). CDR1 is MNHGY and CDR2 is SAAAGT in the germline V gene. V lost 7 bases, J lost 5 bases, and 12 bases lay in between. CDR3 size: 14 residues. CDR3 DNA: TGTGCCAGCAATCCTACAGGCAATAATTCACCCCTCCACTTT. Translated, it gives CASNPTGNNSPLHF.

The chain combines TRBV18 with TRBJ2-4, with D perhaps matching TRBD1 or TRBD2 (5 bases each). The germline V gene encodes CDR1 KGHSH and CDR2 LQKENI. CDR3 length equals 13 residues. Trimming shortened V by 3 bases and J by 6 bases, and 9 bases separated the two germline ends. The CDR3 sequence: CASSPPGTNIQYF. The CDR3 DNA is TGTGCCAGCTCACCGCCCGGGACAAACATTCAGTACTTC.

In DNA form, the CDR3 reads TGCGCCAGCAGTGGCAGGTACACGGATACGCAGTATTTT. This gives the protein CASSGRYTDTQYF. The J gene is TRBJ2-3, the V gene TRBV10-2; D gene ambiguous. V shed 4 bases and J shed 6 bases, with 11 bases lying between them. Germline V CDR1 and CDR2: WSHSY, SAAADI. CDR3 length: 13 amino acids.

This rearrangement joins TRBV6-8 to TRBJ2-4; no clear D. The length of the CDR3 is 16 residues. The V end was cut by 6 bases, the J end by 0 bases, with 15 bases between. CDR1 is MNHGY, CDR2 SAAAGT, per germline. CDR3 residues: CASSPGPQRAKNIQYF. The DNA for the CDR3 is TGTGCCAGCAGCCCCGGGCCTCAGAGAGCCAAAAACATTCAGTACTTC.

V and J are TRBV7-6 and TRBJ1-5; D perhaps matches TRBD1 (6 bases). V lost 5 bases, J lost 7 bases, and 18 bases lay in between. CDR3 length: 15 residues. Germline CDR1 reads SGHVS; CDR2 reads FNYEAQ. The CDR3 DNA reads TGTGCCAGCAGCCAAGAAGGGGGAGCATACCAGCCCCAGCATTTT. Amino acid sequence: CASSQEGGAYQPQHF.

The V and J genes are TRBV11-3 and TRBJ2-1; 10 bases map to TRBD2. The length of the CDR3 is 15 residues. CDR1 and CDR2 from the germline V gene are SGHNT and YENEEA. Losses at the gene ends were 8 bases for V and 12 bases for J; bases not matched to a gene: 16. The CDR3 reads CASGRLAGDGIAQFF. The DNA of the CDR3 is TGTGCCAGCGGACGACTAGCGGGTGACGGCATTGCGCAGTTCTTC.